The TCR beta chain described here comes from a study of cytomegalovirus exposure and HLA in healthy donors. Some clones are missing from TCRdb's copy, which holds only in-frame ones; the method was immunoSEQ multiplex PCR. The sample yields about 64,000 clones, around 89% seen once. The CDR3 sequence is 15 residues long. Losses at the gene ends were 2 bases for V and 7 bases for J; bases not matched to a gene: 4. Germline lookup yields CDR1 SGHVS and CDR2 FNYEAQ. The sequencing sample was made of PBMCs. This sequence originates from a woman younger than 30 in good health and CMV-seronegative. The gene calls are TRBV7-6 and TRBJ2-1, with 11 bases lining up with TRBD2. The CDR3 DNA is TGTGCCAGCAGCTTATATAGCGGGAGGGGTAATGAGCAGTTCTTC. Translating it yields CASSLYSGRGNEQFF.